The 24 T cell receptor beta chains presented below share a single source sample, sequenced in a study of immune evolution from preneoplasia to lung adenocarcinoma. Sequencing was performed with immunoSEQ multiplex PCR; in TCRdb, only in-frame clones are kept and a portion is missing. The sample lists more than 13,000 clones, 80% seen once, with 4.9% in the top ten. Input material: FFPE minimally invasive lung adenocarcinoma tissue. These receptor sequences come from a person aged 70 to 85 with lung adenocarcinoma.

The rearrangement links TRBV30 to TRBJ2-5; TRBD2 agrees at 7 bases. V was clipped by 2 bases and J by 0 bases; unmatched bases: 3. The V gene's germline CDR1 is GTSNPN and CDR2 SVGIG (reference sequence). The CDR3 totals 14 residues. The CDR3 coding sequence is TGTGCCTGGAGTACAGCGGGGTACCAAGAGACCCAGTACTTC. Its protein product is CAWSTAGYQETQYF.

As DNA, the CDR3 is TGTGCCAGCAGCTTAGTGGCGGGGACGGGGGAAGCTTTCTTT. This codes for CASSLVAGTGEAFF. The V and J genes are TRBV13 and TRBJ1-1; possible D gene TRBD1, 5 bases. Trimming stripped 1 base from V and 8 bases from J, with 14 bases between. Germline V lookup: CDR1 PRHDT, CDR2 FYEKMQ (reference sequence). This CDR3 spans 14 amino acids.

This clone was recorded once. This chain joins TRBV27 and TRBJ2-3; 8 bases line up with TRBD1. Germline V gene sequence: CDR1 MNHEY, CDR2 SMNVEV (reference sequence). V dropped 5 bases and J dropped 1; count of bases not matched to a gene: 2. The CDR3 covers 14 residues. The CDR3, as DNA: TGTGCCAGCAGTACCAGGGGGCGCACAGATACGCAGTATTTT. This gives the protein CASSTRGRTDTQYF.

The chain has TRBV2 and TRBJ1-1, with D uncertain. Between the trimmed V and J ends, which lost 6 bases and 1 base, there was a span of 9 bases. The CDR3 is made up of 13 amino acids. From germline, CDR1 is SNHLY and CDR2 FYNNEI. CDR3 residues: CASSVTENTEAFF. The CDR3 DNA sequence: TGTGCCAGCAGCGTCACAGAGAACACTGAAGCTTTCTTT.

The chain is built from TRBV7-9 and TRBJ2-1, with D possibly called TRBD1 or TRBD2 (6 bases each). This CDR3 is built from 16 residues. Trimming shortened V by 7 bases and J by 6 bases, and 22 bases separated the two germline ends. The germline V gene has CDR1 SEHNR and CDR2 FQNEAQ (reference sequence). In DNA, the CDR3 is TGTGCCAGCAACACTTACCCCACGGGGGCCGGCAATGAGCAGTTCTTC. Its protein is CASNTYPTGAGNEQFF.

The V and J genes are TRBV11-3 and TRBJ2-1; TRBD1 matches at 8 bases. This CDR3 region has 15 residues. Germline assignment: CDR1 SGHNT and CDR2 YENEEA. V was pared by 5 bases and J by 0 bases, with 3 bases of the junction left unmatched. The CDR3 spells CASSTQGDSYNEQFF. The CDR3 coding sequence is TGTGCCAGCAGCACACAGGGGGACTCCTACAATGAGCAGTTCTTC.

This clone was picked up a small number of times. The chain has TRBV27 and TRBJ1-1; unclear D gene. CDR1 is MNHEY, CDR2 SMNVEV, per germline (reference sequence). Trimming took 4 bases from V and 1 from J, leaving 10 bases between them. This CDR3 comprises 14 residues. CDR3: CASSYRFGNTEAFF. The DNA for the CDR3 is TGTGCCAGCAGTTACAGATTCGGGAACACTGAAGCTTTCTTT.

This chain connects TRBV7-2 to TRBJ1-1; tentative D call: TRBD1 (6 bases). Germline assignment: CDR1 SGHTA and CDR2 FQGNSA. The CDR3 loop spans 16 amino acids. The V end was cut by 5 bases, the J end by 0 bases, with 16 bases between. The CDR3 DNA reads TGTGCCAGCAGCAACGCCAGGGGTACCATGAACACTGAAGCTTTCTTT. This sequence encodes CASSNARGTMNTEAFF.

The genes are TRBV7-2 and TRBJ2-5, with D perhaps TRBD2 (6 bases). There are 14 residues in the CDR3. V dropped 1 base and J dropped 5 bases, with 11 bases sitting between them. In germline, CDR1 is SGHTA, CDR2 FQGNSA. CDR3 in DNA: TGTGCCAGCAGCTTAGGTCCGGGAGCGGAGACCCAGTACTTC. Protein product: CASSLGPGAETQYF.

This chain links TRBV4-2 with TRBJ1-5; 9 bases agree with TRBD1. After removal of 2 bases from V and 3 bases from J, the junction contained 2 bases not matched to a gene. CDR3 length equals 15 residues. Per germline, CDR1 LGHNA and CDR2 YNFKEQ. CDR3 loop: CASSQRTGDNQPQHF. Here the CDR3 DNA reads TGTGCCAGCAGCCAAAGGACAGGGGACAATCAGCCCCAGCATTTT.

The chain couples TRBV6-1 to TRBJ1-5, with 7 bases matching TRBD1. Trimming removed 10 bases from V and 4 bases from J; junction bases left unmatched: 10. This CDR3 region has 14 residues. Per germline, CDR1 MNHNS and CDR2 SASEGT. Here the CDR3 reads CATMRGQANQPQHF. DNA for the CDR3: TGTGCCACCATGAGAGGACAGGCGAATCAGCCCCAGCATTTT.

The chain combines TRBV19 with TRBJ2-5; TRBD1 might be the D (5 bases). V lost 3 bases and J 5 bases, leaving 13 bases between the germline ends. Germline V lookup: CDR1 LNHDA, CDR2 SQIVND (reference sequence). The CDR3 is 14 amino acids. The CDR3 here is CASSISPAGETQYF. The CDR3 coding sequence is TGTGCCAGTAGTATTTCACCAGCAGGGGAGACCCAGTACTTC.

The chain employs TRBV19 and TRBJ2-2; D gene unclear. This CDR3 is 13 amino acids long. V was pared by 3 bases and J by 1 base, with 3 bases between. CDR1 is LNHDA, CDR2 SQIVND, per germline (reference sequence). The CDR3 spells CASSIGNTGELFF. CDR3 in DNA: TGTGCCAGTAGTATTGGGAACACCGGGGAGCTGTTTTTT.

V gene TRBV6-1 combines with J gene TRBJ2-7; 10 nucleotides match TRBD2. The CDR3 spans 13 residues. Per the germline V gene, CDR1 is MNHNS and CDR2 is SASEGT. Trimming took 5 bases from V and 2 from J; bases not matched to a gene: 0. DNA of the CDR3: TGTGCCAGCAGTAGCGGGAGGGCCTACGAGCAGTACTTC. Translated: CASSSGRAYEQYF.

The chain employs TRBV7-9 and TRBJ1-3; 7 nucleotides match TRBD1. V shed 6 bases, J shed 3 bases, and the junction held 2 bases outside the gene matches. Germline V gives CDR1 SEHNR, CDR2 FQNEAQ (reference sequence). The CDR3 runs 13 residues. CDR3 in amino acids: CASSTGVGNTIYF. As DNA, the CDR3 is TGTGCCAGCAGTACAGGGGTTGGAAACACCATATATTTT.

Here the CDR3 DNA reads TGTGCCAGCAGGGATGACAGAGGTGGCGAAAAACTGTTTTTT. Amino acids: CASRDDRGGEKLFF. The chain employs TRBV25-1 and TRBJ1-4; D is possibly TRBD1 (5 bases). V was pared by 6 bases and J by 8 bases, with 16 bases between. Germline V gene data show CDR1 as MGHDK and CDR2 as SYGVNS. This CDR3 spans 14 amino acids.

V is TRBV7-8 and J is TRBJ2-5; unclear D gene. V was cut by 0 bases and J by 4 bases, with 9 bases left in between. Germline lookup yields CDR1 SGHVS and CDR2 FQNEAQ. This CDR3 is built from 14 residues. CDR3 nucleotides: TGTGCCAGCAGCTTAGCTCCAGTAGGAGAGACCCAGTACTTC. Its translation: CASSLAPVGETQYF.

DNA for the CDR3: TGTGCCAGCAGCCTGGGTAGCGGGGGGGCGTTCACAGATACGCAGTATTTT. This sequence encodes CASSLGSGGAFTDTQYF. V usage is TRBV11-3 and J usage is TRBJ2-3; 11 bases match TRBD2. The CDR3 has 17 residues. The germline gives CDR1 SGHNT, CDR2 YENEEA. V dropped 5 bases and J dropped 2; count of bases not matched to a gene: 9.

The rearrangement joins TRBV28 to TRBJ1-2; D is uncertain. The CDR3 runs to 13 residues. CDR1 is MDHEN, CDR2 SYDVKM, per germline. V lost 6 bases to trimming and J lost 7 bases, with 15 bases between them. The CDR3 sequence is CASRPDNLSGYTF. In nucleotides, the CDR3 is TGTGCCAGCAGACCAGACAACTTGAGTGGCTACACCTTC.

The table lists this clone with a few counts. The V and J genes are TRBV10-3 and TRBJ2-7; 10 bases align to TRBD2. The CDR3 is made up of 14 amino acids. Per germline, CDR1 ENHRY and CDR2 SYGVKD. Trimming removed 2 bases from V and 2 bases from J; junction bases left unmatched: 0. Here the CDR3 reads CAISEGLAAYEQYF. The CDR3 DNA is TGTGCCATCAGTGAGGGACTAGCGGCCTACGAGCAGTACTTC.

The CDR3 DNA reads as TGTGCCAGCAGCTTGTTAGGGACCCCTAATGAAAAACTGTTTTTT. Translation gives CASSLLGTPNEKLFF. V and J are TRBV5-8 and TRBJ1-4; tentatively, D is TRBD1 (5 bases). The CDR3 loop spans 15 amino acids. Germline assignment: CDR1 SGHTS and CDR2 YDEGEE. V was trimmed by 1 base and J by 3 bases, leaving 10 bases between them. Together with reference TRBV5-8 and TRBJ1-4, the CDR3 gives the full variable domain: EAGVTQSPTHLIKTRGQQATLRCSPISGHTSVYWYQQALGLGLQFLLWYDEGEERNRGNFPPRFSGRQFPNYSSELNVNALELEDSALYLCASSLLGTPNEKLFFGSGTQLSVL.

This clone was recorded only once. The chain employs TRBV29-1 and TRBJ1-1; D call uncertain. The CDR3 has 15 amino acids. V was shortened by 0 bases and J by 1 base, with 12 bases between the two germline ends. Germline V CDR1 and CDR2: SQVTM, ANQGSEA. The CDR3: CSVEDGASQNTEAFF. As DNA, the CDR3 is TGCAGCGTTGAAGATGGAGCCAGCCAGAACACTGAAGCTTTCTTT.

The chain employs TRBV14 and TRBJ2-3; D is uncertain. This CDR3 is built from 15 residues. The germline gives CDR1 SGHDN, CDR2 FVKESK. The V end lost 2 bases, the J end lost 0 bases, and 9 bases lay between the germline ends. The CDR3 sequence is CASSQWRSSTDTQYF. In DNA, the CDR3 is TGTGCCAGCAGCCAATGGCGCTCTAGCACAGATACGCAGTATTTT. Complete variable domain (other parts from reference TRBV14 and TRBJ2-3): EAGVTQFPSHSVIEKGQTVTLRCDPISGHDNLYWYRRVMGKEIKFLLHFVKESKQDESGMPNNRFLAERTGGTYSTLKVQPAELEDSGVYFCASSQWRSSTDTQYFGPGTRLTVL.

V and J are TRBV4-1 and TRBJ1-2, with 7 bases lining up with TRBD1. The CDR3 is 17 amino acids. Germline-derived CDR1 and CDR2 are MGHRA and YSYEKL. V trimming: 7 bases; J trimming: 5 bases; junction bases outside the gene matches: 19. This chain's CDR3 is CASTPGQATGDLYGYTF. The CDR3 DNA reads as TGCGCCAGCACCCCAGGCCAAGCAACAGGGGACCTTTATGGCTACACCTTC.